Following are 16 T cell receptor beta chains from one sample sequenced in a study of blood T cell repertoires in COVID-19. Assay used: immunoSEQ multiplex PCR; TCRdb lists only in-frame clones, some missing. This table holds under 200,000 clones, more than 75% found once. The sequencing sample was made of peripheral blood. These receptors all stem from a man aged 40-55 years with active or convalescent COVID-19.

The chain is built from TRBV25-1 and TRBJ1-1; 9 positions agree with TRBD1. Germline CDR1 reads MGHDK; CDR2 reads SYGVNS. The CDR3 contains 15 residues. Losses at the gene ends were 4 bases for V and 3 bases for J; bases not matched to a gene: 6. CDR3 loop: CASSGDRGRDTEAFF. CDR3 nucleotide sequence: TGTGCCAGCAGTGGAGACAGGGGGAGGGACACTGAAGCTTTCTTT.

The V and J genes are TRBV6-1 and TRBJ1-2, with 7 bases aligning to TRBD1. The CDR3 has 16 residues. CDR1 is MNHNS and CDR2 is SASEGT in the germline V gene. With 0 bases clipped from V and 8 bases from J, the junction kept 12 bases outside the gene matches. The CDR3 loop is CASSEARSIAGGGYTF. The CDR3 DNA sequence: TGTGCCAGCAGTGAAGCCCGTTCTATTGCAGGGGGGGGCTACACCTTC.

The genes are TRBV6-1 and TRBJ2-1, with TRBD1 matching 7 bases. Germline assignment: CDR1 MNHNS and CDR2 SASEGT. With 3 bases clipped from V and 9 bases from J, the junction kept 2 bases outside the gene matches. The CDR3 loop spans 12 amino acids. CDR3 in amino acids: CASSETGIEQFF. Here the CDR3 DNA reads TGTGCCAGCAGTGAGACAGGGATTGAGCAGTTCTTC.

The CDR3 loop is CASSQEGGSYEQYF. The CDR3 DNA is TGTGCCAGCAGCCAAGAGGGGGGGTCCTACGAGCAGTACTTC. The chain carries TRBV4-2 and TRBJ2-7; 7 bases match TRBD2. Unmatched junction bases numbered 0, after V lost 0 bases and J lost 1 base. The CDR3 has 14 amino acids. Germline CDR1 and CDR2: LGHNA and YNFKEQ.

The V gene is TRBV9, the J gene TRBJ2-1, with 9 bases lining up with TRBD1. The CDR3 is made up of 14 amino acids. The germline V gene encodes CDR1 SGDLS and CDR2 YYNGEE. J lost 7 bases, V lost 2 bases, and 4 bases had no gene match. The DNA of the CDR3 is TGTGCCAGCAGCGTGGGGACAGGGCGAAATGAGCAGTTCTTC. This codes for CASSVGTGRNEQFF.

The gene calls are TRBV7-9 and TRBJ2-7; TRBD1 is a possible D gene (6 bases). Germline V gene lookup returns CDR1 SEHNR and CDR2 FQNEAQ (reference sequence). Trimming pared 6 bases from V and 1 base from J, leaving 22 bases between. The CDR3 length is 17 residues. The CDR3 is CASSGIGQQGLSYEQYF. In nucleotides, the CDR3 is TGTGCCAGCAGTGGAATCGGGCAACAGGGCCTATCCTACGAGCAGTACTTC.

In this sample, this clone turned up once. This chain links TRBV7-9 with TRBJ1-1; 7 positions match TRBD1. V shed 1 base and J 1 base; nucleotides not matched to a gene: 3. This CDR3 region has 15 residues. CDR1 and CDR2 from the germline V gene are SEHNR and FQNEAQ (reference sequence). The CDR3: CASSLGDRANTEAFF. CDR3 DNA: TGTGCCAGCAGCTTAGGAGACAGGGCGAACACTGAAGCTTTCTTT.

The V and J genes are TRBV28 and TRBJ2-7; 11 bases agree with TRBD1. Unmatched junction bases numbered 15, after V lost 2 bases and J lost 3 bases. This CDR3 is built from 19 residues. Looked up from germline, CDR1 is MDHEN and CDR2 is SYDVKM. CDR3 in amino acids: CASSLAPGQGVRGIYEQYF. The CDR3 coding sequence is TGTGCCAGCAGTTTAGCCCCGGGACAGGGGGTAAGGGGGATCTACGAGCAGTACTTC.

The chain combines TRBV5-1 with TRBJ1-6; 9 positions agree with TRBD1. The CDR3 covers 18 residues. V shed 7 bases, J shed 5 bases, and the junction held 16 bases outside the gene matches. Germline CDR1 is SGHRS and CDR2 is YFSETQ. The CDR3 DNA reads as TGCGCCAGCTTCGGACAGGGGAGTCCGTATAAGAATAATTCACCCCTCCACTTT. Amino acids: CASFGQGSPYKNNSPLHF.

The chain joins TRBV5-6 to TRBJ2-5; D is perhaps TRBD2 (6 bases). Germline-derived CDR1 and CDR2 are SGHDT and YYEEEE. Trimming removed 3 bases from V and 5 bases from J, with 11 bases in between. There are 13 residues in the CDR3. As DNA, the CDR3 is TGTGCCAGCAGCTGGGGGACTCGGGAGACCCAGTACTTC. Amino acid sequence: CASSWGTRETQYF.

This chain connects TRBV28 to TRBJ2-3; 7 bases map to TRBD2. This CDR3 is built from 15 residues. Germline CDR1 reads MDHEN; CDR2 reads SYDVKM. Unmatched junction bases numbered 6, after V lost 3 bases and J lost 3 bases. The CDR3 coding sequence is TGTGCCAGCAGTTTGGTCGCGGGGGAAACAGATACGCAGTATTTT. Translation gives CASSLVAGETDTQYF.

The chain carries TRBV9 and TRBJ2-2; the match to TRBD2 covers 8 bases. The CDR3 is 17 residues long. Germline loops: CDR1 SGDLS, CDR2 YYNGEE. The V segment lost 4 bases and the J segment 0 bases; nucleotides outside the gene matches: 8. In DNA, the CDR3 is TGTGCCAGCAGCCTAAGAGGTAGCGGGGCGAACACCGGGGAGCTGTTTTTT. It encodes CASSLRGSGANTGELFF.

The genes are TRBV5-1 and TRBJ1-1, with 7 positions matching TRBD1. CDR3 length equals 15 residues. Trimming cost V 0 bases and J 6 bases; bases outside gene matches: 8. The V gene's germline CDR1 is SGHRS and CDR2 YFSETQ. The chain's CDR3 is CASSLDIGGVPEAFF. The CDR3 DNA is TGCGCCAGCAGCTTGGATATAGGGGGCGTCCCTGAAGCTTTCTTT.

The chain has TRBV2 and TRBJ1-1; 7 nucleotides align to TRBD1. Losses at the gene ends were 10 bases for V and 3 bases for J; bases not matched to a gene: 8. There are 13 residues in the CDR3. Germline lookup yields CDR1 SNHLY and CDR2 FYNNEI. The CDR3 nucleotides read TGTGCCACACAGGGGAGGAGGGACACTGAAGCTTTCTTT. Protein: CATQGRRDTEAFF.

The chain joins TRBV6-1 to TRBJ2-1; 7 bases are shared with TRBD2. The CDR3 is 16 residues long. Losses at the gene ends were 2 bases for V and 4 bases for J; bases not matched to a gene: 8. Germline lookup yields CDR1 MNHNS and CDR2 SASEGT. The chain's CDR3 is CASSEWTRQQYNEQFF. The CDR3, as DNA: TGTGCCAGCAGTGAATGGACTAGACAACAGTACAATGAGCAGTTCTTC.

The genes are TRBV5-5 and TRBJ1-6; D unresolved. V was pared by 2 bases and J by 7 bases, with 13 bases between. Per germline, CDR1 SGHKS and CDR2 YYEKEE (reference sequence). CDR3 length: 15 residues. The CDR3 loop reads CASSFHWGGNSPLHF. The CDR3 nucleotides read TGTGCCAGCAGCTTTCACTGGGGAGGGAATTCACCCCTCCACTTT.